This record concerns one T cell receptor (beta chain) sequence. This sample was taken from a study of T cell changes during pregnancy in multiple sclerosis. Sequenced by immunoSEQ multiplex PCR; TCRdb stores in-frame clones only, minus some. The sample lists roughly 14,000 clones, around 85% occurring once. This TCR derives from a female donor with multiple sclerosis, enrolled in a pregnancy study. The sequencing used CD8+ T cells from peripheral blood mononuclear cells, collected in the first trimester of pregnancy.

The CDR3 here is CASSEGTSGSYEQYF. The CDR3 DNA sequence: TGTGCCAGCAGTGAAGGGACTAGCGGGAGTTACGAGCAGTACTTC. The genes are TRBV6-1 and TRBJ2-7; 13 bases fit TRBD2. V shed 1 base, J shed 4 bases, and the junction held 1 base outside the gene matches. Germline V CDR1 and CDR2: MNHNS, SASEGT. This CDR3 has 15 amino acids.